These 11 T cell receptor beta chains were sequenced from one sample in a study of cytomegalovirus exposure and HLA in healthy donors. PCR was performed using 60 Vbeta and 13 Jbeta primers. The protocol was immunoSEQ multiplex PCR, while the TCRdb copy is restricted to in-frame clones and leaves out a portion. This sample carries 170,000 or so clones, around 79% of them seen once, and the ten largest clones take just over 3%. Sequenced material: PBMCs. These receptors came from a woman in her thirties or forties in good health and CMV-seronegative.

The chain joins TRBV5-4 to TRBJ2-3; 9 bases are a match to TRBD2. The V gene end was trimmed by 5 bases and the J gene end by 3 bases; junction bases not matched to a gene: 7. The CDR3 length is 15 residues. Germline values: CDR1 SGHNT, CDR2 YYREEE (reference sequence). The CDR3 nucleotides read TGTGCCAGCAGGAGTTTGCGGGGGGGAACAGATACGCAGTATTTT. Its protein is CASRSLRGGTDTQYF.

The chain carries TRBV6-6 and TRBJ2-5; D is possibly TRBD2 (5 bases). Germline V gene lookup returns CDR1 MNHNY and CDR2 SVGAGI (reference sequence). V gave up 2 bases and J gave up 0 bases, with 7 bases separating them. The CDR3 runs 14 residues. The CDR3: CASSYRGYQETQYF. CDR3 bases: TGTGCCAGCAGTTACAGAGGGTACCAAGAGACCCAGTACTTC.

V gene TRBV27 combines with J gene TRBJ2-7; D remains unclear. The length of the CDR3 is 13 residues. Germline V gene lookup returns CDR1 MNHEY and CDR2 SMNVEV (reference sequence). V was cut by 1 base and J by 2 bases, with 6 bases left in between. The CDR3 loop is CASSLLPTYEQYF. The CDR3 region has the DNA TGTGCCAGCAGTTTATTGCCTACCTACGAGCAGTACTTC.

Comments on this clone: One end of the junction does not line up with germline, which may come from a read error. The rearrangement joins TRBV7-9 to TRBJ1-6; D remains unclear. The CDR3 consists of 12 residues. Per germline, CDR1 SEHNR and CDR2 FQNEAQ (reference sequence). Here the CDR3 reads CSSSRPGSPLHF. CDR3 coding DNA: TGTTCCAGCAGCCGGCCGGGTTCACCCCTCCACTTT.

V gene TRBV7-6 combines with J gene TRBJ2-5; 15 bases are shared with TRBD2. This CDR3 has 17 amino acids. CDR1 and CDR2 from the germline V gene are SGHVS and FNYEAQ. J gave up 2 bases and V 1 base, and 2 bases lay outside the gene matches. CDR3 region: CASSLGGLAGGQETQYF. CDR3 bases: TGTGCCAGCAGCTTAGGAGGACTAGCGGGGGGGCAAGAGACCCAGTACTTC. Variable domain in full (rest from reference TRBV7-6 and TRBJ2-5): GAGVSQSPRYKVTKRGQDVALRCDPISGHVSLYWYRQALGQGPEFLTYFNYEAQQDKSGLPNDRFSAERPEGSISTLTIQRTEQRDSAMYRCASSLGGLAGGQETQYFGPGTRLLVL.

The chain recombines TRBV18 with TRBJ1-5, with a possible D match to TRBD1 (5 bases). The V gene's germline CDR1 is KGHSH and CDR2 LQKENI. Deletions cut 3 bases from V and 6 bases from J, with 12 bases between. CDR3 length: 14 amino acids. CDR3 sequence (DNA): TGTGCCAGCTCACCCACAGGAGGGTTTCAGCCCCAGCATTTT. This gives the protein CASSPTGGFQPQHF.

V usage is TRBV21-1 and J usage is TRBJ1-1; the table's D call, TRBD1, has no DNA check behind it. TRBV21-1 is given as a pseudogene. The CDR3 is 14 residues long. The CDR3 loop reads CASSQVGAYTEAFF. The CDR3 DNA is TGTGCCAGCAGCCAAGTGGGGGCTTACACTGAAGCTTTCTTT.

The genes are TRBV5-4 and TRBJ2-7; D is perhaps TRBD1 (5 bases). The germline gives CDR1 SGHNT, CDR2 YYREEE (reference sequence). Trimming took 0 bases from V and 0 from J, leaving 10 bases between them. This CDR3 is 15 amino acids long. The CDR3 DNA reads TGTGCCAGCAGCTTGGGTGGGGCGAGCTCCTACGAGCAGTACTTC. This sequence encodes CASSLGGASSYEQYF.

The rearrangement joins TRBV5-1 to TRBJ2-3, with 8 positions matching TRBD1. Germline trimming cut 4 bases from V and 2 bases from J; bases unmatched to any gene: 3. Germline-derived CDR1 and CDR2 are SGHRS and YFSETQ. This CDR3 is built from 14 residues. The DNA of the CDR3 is TGCGCCAGCAGCATCAGGGGGCTCACAGATACGCAGTATTTT. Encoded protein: CASSIRGLTDTQYF.

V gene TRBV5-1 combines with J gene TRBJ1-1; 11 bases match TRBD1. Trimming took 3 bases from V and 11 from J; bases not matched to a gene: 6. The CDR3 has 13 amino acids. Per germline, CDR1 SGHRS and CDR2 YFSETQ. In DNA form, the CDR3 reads TGCGCCAGCAGCTGGACAGGGGGCGATCAGGCTTTCTTT. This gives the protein CASSWTGGDQAFF.

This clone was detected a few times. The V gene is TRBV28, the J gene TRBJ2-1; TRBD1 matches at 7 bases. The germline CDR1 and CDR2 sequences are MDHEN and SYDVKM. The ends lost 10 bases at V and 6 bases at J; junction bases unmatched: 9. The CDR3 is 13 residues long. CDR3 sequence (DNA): TGTGCCATCTGGGGACAGTCTAGCAATGAGCAGTTCTTC. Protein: CAIWGQSSNEQFF.